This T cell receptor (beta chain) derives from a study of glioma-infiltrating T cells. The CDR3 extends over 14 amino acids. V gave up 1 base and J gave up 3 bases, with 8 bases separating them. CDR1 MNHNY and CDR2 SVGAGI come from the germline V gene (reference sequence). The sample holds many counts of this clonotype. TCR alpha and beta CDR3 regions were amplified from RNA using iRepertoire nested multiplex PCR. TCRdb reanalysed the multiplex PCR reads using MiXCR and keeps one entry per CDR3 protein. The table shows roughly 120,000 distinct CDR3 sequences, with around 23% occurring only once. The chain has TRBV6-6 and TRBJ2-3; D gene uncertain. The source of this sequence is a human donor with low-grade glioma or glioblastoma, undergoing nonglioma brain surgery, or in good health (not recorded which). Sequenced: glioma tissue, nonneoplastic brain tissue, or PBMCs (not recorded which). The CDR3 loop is CASSYLGFTDTQYF. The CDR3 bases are TGTGCCAGCAGTTACTTGGGCTTTACAGATACGCAGTATTTT.